This TCR beta chain is drawn from a study of blood T cells in healthy people across ages (dated by TCRdb to between 2014 and 2017). Notes on the research overall: In model experiments, roughly one uniquely barcoded TCR beta cDNA molecule per two T cells was captured by template switching. To track age-related changes in TCR beta repertoire diversity, the study relied on deep sequencing normalized with unique cDNA molecular identifiers. Four age groups were formed from the donors: young (average 16 years), middle-aged (more than 35), aged (about 68) and long-lived (about 75). Donors of different ages were randomly distributed across sequencing lanes to avoid experimental bias. For two donors (one aged 18 to 29 and one aged 80 or older), the study analyzed two additional independent replicas of 1 million unique cDNA reads from the same blood draw.

The roughly 42 donors, aged about 6 to 90 years, were systemically healthy Caucasian individuals from Russia. About 10 milliliters of peripheral blood were drawn from each donor into EDTA-treated Vacutainer tubes. Ficoll-Paque density-gradient centrifugation was used to isolate PBMCs, with at least 6.5 million obtained per sample. Total RNA, at least 6 micrograms per sample, was extracted from PBMCs with Trizol reagent. Naive CD45RAhigh/CD27high T cell percentages were measured by flow cytometry on a PBMC aliquot from every donor. Summary of the overall study and its limitations: Observed TCR beta diversity per million T cells fell roughly linearly with age, and a significant reduction was already apparent by age around 39. A strong correlation was found between observed TCR beta diversity and the percentage of naive T cells measured by flow cytometry. The CMV infection status of donors was not known, potentially confounding age-related changes in expanded clonotypes. Bulk unsorted PBMC profiling prevented conclusive comparison of naive and antigen-experienced compartments. Estimates of total diversity based on one million sequenced T cells were regarded as lower bounds and as underestimates. Compared with the aged group, more naive CD4+ T cells, fewer expanded clones and increased TCR diversity were shown by the long-lived group, suggesting age selection.

Trimming costs V 0 bases and J 2 bases, and their ends lie 13 bases apart. The germline V gene provides CDR1 MGHRA and CDR2 YSYEKL. The CDR3, cysteine through phenylalanine, is 16 amino acids long. CDR3 DNA is the only sequence kept; it has 48 bases, read in frame from the first base. For this clonotype: It has no known antigen specificity. Qualities for individual bases were not recorded, and no much larger clone is one base off.

Libraries were prepared through 5' RACE. Sequencing was carried out with an Illumina HiSeq 2500. A second 7 to 11 cycle PCR used a sample-barcoded 5' primer and a J-beta primer mix. Each TCR beta cDNA molecule received a unique molecular identifier from a template-switch 5' adaptor carrying 12 random nucleotides. At least 2.5 million CDR3-containing paired-end reads were obtained from each sample. First-strand cDNA was synthesized from all RNA with the Mint cDNA synthesis kit, primed by a TRBC-specific oligonucleotide. Following uracil-DNA glycosylase treatment, all cDNA underwent a first 18-cycle PCR with the universal primers M1SS and BC2_uni_R. In the source study's methods: Each sample was normalized by randomly selecting 1 million high-quality reads, each carrying a distinct molecular identifier. Instead of being binned into consensus sequences, reads with shared molecular identifiers were discarded. MiTCR, with a Q25 quality threshold and the strictest error-elimination algorithm, was used for CDR3 identification, clonotype clustering and error correction. A nonparametric unseen species model using Euler transformation provided a lower-bound estimate of total TCR beta diversity. Using fastp at Q25 and MiXCR, TCRdb reprocessed the public reads and kept productive beta chains. Here each entry gathers all rows of one CDR3 protein and keeps the most common genes and DNA. The V and J calls here are based on TCRdb, not the publication. For this sample the table gives around 320,000 distinct CDR3 sequences, of which around 29% were detected only once. The ten largest clones add up to around 29% of the sample.

The receptor chain draws on TRBV4-1 and TRBJ1-1, with the D gene not confidently named. Sequenced material: blood. The TCR sequence derives from a woman aged 70-85 years in good health. The CDR3 region: CASSQEVGVTNTEAFF. In nucleotide form, the sequence is TGCGCCAGCAGCCAAGAGGTTGGGGTAACAAACACTGAAGCTTTCTTT.